The clone carrying this T cell receptor beta chain has a count of ten or more. These data come from a study of human T cells and chemical hapten exposure. The wider study: Subjects had 2% DPC placed on roughly 2 cm by roughly 2 cm of upper inner arm skin for sensitization.

Time point noted: pre-sensitization, week 0. Treatment indicated: therapeutic diphenylcyclopropenone sensitization with weekly scalp DPC. At patch-test visits, sampling came before the patch test. MiXCR, run by TCRdb on the RACE reads, gives a single entry per CDR3 protein. Of some 51,000 distinct CDR3 sequences listed, about 9.2% were seen once; the top ten hold around 15%. The V gene lost 2 bases and the J gene lost 14 bases, with 15 bases spanning the gap. The CDR3 consists of 13 residues. The source was whole blood, collected in connection with sensitization to the hapten diphenylcyclopropenone (DPC). This chain joins TRBV23-1 and TRBJ2-2; D may be TRBD1 (6 bases). TRBV23-1 is given ORF status, its function remaining uncertain. The TCR was taken from a woman aged 40 to 50 with alopecia areata. Some clones in this sample may be carry-over from other donors' samples. The CDR3 loop reads CASSQQPGVALFF. As DNA, the CDR3 is TGCGCCAGCAGTCAACAGCCAGGGGTAGCACTGTTTTTT.